The entry that follows covers one T cell receptor (beta chain) sequence. Antigen specificity is unknown. Using immunoSEQ multiplex PCR, the repertoire was profiled, and TCRdb retains in-frame clones only, with some absent. The data contain tens of thousands of clones, around 84% of them singletons. This sample was taken from a study of a mutant IDH1 vaccine in newly diagnosed glioma. In the study overall: Vaccination was launched 4-6 weeks after radiotherapy alone, or with temozolomide cycles. The V12 visit happened in week 35, and the V13 visit happened in week 47.

V was clipped by 5 bases and J by 5 bases; unmatched bases: 10. The CDR3 runs 15 residues. CDR1 and CDR2 (germline): SGHTA, FQGNSA. Whole-study findings and limits: A vaccine-induced immune response developed in 93.3% of the patients.

The time point is: week 35, safety follow-up. One vaccine dose held 300 ug of mutant IDH1 20-mer peptide and came with topical imiquimod. This TCR was sampled from a woman aged 18-30 years with glioma. V and J are TRBV7-2 and TRBJ2-5; 8 nucleotides align to TRBD2. This material consisted of PBMCs, taken from a glioma patient whose treatment included an IDH1 peptide vaccine. The DNA for the CDR3 is TGTGCCAGCAGCAAAGGGGCGGGGGGTAGTGAGACCCAGTACTTC. It specifies CASSKGAGGSETQYF.